Sequencing of this T cell receptor beta chain was carried out in a study of T cells after posttransplantation cyclophosphamide. Study results and limitations: After PTCy, TRB diversity resembled that of CNI/methotrexate controls. Donor CD8+ memory clones often dominated recipient blood repertoires at later times.

Generated by immunoSEQ multiplex PCR, the TCRdb table keeps only in-frame clones and is missing some. The sample carries about 30,000 clones, 75% to 95% recorded once. The naive gate required viable CD3+CD4+ or CD3+CD8+ cells with CCR7+CD45RA+CD45RO-CD95-CD27+CD28+ phenotype. The germline V gene encodes CDR1 SGDLS and CDR2 YYNGEE. V shed 0 bases and J shed 4 bases, with 14 bases lying between them. The CDR3 extends over 15 amino acids. A note on this clone: Its specificity is unknown.

Sequenced material: naive CD4+ T cells sorted from blood. The sequence was obtained from a young man in good health and a related stem cell transplant donor. V and J are TRBV9 and TRBJ2-7, with a weak D call TRBD1 (5 bases). CDR3 sequence: CASSVAGHPSYEQYF. CDR3 coding DNA: TGTGCCAGCAGCGTAGCAGGACATCCATCTTACGAGCAGTACTTC.